One sample yielded the 12 T cell receptor beta chains listed below, sequenced in a study of molecular identifiers for immune sequencing clone quantification. In TCRdb, the PCR reads were re-called with MiXCR into one record per CDR3 protein. The sample lists 460,000 or so distinct CDR3 sequences; 20% to 25% were seen once. Sequencing was carried out using naive CD8+ T cells from blood, with Jurkat cell RNA spiked in. Subset of the sample: FACS-sorted CD8+CD4-CCR7+CD45RA+ naive T cells. Receptors originate from a human donor in good health. Some libraries in this study had Jurkat cell RNA spiked in.

The gene calls are TRBV7-3 and TRBJ2-1, with TRBD2 matching 12 bases. The V and J ends lost 5 bases and 12 bases, in that order; junction bases with no gene match: 14. This CDR3 comprises 16 residues. Germline V gene sequence: CDR1 SGHTA, CDR2 FQGTGA. The CDR3 DNA is TGTGCCAGCAGCCCCGGACTAGCGGGACCCATCGGAGCGCAGTTCTTC. It yields the protein CASSPGLAGPIGAQFF.

A word on this clonotype: Given a much more abundant clone one base away, this may be a read error. The CDR3 is CASSDSGTWGEAFF. DNA for the CDR3: TGTGCCAGCAGCGACAGTGGGACCTGGGGTGAAGCTTTCTTT. The chain uses TRBV2 and TRBJ1-1, with a possible D match to TRBD1 (5 bases). CDR1 and CDR2 from the germline V gene are SNHLY and FYNNEI. CDR3 length: 14 amino acids. V lost 6 bases to trimming and J lost 7 bases, with 18 bases between them.

This clonotype was detected only once. This clone may be a read error of a much larger clone one base away. The chain has TRBV6-1 and TRBJ2-7; the D gene is possibly TRBD2 (6 bases). Germline-derived CDR1 and CDR2 are MNHNS and SASEGT. There are 14 residues in the CDR3. DNA for the CDR3: TGTGCCAGCAGTGAATACCAGGGAGGCTACGAGCAGCACTTC. It codes for CASSEYQGGYEQHF.

The gene calls are TRBV4-1 and TRBJ2-7; TRBD2 agrees at 8 bases. CDR3 length: 14 amino acids. Losses at the gene ends were 3 bases for V and 2 bases for J; bases not matched to a gene: 3. CDR1 is MGHRA, CDR2 YSYEKL, per germline. The CDR3: CASSQRGATYEQYF. The DNA for the CDR3 is TGCGCCAGCAGCCAGCGGGGGGCTACCTACGAGCAGTACTTC.

This clonotype was found a few times. This sequence joins TRBV6-4 and TRBJ1-5, with a weak D call TRBD1 (6 bases). The CDR3 runs 24 residues. Germline V gene lookup returns CDR1 MRHNA and CDR2 SNTAGT. Trimming cost V 6 bases and J 2 bases, with 41 bases left between them. The CDR3 sequence is CASSRAADQDSLETLFLRNQPQHF. CDR3 nucleotides: TGTGCCAGCAGCCGAGCCGCAGACCAGGACAGCCTGGAGACGTTGTTCCTCCGCAATCAGCCCCAGCATTTT.

This clonotype was detected only a few times. V gene TRBV6-2 or TRBV6-3 combines with J gene TRBJ2-5; D may be TRBD1 or TRBD2 (5 bases each). Germline loops: CDR1 MNHEY, CDR2 SVGEGT. The V and J ends lost 6 bases and 5 bases respectively, with 19 bases between them. The CDR3 covers 15 residues. The CDR3 sequence: CASSLGTSYAETQYF. CDR3 coding DNA: TGTGCCAGCAGCCTCGGGACCTCCTATGCGGAGACCCAGTACTTC.

Comment on this clonotype: Germline and junction disagree at one end, which may indicate a read error. CDR3 sequence: CASSLGQGQGTQYF. CDR3 bases: TGTGCCAGCAGCCTCGGACAGGGTCAAGGGACCCAGTACTTC. The genes are TRBV7-9 and TRBJ2-5; 8 bases fit TRBD1. CDR3 size: 14 residues. Germline V gene data show CDR1 as SEHNR and CDR2 as FQNEAQ (reference sequence).

This clonotype was counted many times. The chain employs TRBV2 and TRBJ1-1, with 8 bases aligning to TRBD1. The CDR3 runs 16 residues. Germline lookup yields CDR1 SNHLY and CDR2 FYNNEI. V was pared by 5 bases and J by 6 bases, with 14 bases of the junction left unmatched. DNA for the CDR3: TGTGCCAGCAGTTCCGGGACAGGAATGGAAATGGCTGAAGCTTTCTTT. It specifies CASSSGTGMEMAEAFF.

This clonotype was recorded at least ten times. The chain joins TRBV5-1 to TRBJ1-5; D perhaps matches TRBD1 (5 bases). V was cut by 0 bases and J by 6 bases, with 7 bases left in between. The CDR3 covers 13 residues. Germline CDR1 is SGHRS and CDR2 is YFSETQ. The CDR3: CASSLGGTQPQHF. DNA for the CDR3: TGCGCCAGCAGCTTGGGGGGGACTCAGCCCCAGCATTTT.

This clonotype was recorded a few times. The chain uses TRBV19 and TRBJ2-3; 8 bases fit TRBD1. V shed 7 bases and J 7 bases; nucleotides not matched to a gene: 13. Germline V CDR1 and CDR2: LNHDA, SQIVND (reference sequence). The CDR3 runs 15 residues. The CDR3 sequence is CASTVDRESRHTQYF. The CDR3 DNA reads TGTGCCAGTACCGTGGACAGGGAATCCAGGCATACGCAGTATTTT.

This clonotype was seen a few times. This chain connects TRBV6-5 to TRBJ1-1; D possibly corresponds to TRBD1 (6 bases). Between the trimmed V and J ends, which lost 0 bases and 5 bases, there was a span of 19 bases. The germline CDR1 and CDR2 sequences are MNHEY and SVGAGI. The length of the CDR3 is 17 residues. The CDR3 DNA reads as TGTGCCAGCAGTTACTCGAAATTATCGGGGGCTCGGACTGAAGCTTTCTTT. This codes for CASSYSKLSGARTEAFF.

This clonotype has a handful of counts. V is TRBV11-2 and J is TRBJ2-7, with D tentatively TRBD1 (5 bases). The CDR3 runs 15 residues. The V gene lost 4 bases and the J gene lost 3 bases, with 16 bases spanning the gap. CDR1 and CDR2 from the germline V gene are SGHAT and FQNNGV. CDR3 residues: CASSSGSMGLYEQYF. CDR3 bases: TGTGCCAGCAGCTCCGGGTCTATGGGGCTCTACGAGCAGTACTTC.